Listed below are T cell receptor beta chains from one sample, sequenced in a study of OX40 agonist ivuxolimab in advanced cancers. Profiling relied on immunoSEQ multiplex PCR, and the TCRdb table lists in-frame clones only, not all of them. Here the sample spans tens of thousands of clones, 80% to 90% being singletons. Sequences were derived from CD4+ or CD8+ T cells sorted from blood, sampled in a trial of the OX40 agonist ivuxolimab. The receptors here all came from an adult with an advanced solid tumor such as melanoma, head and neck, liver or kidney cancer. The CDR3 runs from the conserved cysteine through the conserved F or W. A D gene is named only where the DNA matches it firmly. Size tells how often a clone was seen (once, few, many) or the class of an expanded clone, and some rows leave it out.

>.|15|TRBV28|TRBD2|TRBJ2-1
TGTGCCAGCAGTTTGGGACTAGCGCTATACAATGAGCAGTTCTTC
CASSLGLALYNEQFF
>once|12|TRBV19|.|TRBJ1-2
TGTGCCAGTAGTCCCGGGATCTATGGCTACACCTTC
CASSPGIYGYTF
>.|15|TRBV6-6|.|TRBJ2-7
TGTGCCAGCAGCGCAACAGGGTCAGGAGGGCTCGAGCAGTACTTC
CASSATGSGGLEQYF
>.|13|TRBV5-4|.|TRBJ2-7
TGTGCCAGCAGCTTCGCCCCTTTCTACGAGCAGTACTTC
CASSFAPFYEQYF
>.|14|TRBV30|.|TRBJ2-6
TGTGCCTGGAGTGGAGGGGCGGGGGCCAACGTCCTGACTTTC
CAWSGGAGANVLTF
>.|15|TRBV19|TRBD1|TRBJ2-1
TGTGCCAGTAGTATAGTTGGGACAGTCTACAATGAGCAGTTCTTC
CASSIVGTVYNEQFF
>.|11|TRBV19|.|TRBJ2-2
TGTGCCAGTAATGGGGGGACAGAGCTGTTTTTT
CASNGGTELFF
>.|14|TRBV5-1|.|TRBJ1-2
TGCGCCAGCAGCTTGGCAGGGCTTAACTATGGCTACACCTTC
CASSLAGLNYGYTF
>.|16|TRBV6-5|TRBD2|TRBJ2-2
TGTGCCAGCAGTTTATCCGGGACTAGCGGTGTCGGGGAGCTGTTTTTT
CASSLSGTSGVGELFF
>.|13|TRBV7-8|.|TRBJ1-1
TGTGCCACCCGACCGATGGGGAGCACTGAAGCTTTCTTT
CATRPMGSTEAFF
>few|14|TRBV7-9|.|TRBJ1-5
TGTGCCAGCAGCTTAGCCGGGGTCAATCAGCCCCAGCATTTT
CASSLAGVNQPQHF
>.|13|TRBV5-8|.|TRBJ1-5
TGTGCCAGCAGCCTAGGACACAATCAGCCCCAGCATTTT
CASSLGHNQPQHF
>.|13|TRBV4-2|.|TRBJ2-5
TGTGCCAGCAGCCAAGACATGGGGAGAGAGCAGTACTTC
CASSQDMGREQYF
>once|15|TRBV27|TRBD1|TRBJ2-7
TGTGCCAGCAGTCCCAGGGGGTTAACAACCTACGAGCAGTACTTC
CASSPRGLTTYEQYF
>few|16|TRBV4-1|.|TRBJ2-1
TGCGCCAGCAGCCAAGCGGGAGCGGGTATATACAATGAGCAGTTCTTC
CASSQAGAGIYNEQFF
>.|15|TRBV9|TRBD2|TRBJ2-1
TGTGCCAGCAACACCCCTAGCGGGAGTTACAATGAGCAGTTCTTC
CASNTPSGSYNEQFF
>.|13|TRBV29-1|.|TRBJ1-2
TGCAGCGTTGATAATGGGGGTTCGCATGGCTACACCTTC
CSVDNGGSHGYTF
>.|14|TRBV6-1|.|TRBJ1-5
TGTGCCAGCAGTGAGTTGGGGGGACGGCAGCCCCAGCATTTT
CASSELGGRQPQHF
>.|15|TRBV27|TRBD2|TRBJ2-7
TGTGCCAGCTCCTGGAGTAGCGGGATGATCTACGAGCAGTACTTC
CASSWSSGMIYEQYF
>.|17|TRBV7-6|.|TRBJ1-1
TGTGCCAGCAGCTTAGGGGGCGCTTGGGGGTTGAACACTGAAGCTTTCTTT
CASSLGGAWGLNTEAFF
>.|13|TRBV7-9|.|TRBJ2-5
TGTGCCAGCCGCCCGACTTTCTCGGAGACCCAGTACTTC
CASRPTFSETQYF
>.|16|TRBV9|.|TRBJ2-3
TGTGCCAGCAGCCTAGGGGGAGGGGAAAGCACAGATACGCAGTATTTT
CASSLGGGESTDTQYF
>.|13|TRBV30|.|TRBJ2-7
TGTGCCTGTGCGGTCGGAGTCGCCTACGAGCAGTACTTC
CACAVGVAYEQYF
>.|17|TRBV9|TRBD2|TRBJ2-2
TGTGCCAGCGTTCTAGCGGGAGGGCCCTCGGACACCGGGGAGCTGTTTTTT
CASVLAGGPSDTGELFF
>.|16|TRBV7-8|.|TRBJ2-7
TGTGCCAGCAGCCAACTCGGTGTGGGCGACTTCTACGAGCAGTACTTC
CASSQLGVGDFYEQYF
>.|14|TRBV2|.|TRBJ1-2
TGTGCCAGCAGTGTCAACCGGGCTGGTTATGGCTACACCTTC
CASSVNRAGYGYTF
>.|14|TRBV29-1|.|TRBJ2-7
TGCAGCGCCAGGAAGGAGGTGAACGCCTACGAGCAGTACTTC
CSARKEVNAYEQYF
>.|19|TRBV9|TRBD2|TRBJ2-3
TGTGCCAGCAGCCCCCGGAGTAGCGGGGGGGCGGCGCACACAGATACGCAGTATTTT
CASSPRSSGGAAHTDTQYF
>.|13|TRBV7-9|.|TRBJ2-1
TGTGCCAGCAGCTTTTCGGGGTATGATGAGCAGTTCTTC
CASSFSGYDEQFF
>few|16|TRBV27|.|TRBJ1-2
TGTGCCAGCAGTCAAGGGTCGGGGGGGCGCGGATTGGGCTACACCTTC
CASSQGSGGRGLGYTF
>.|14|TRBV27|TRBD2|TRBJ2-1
TGTGCCAGCAGTTTAGGCGGGAGGGGCGATGAGCAGTTCTTC
CASSLGGRGDEQFF
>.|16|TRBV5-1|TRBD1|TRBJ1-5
TGCGCCAGCAGCCCAGGACAGGGCTTGTACAATCAGCCCCAGCATTTT
CASSPGQGLYNQPQHF